This T cell receptor (beta chain) was identified in a study of response to subunit inactivated influenza vaccine. Study-level findings and limits: The authors suggested that few new T cells are recruited per seasonal influenza vaccination.

TCRdb called the RT-PCR reads again in MiXCR, with one record for every CDR3 protein. The sample holds around 850,000 distinct CDR3 sequences; less than 20% are singletons and the top ten take approximately 11%. The CDR3 is 12 amino acids. V was shortened by 3 bases and J by 0 bases, with 4 bases between the two germline ends. Germline lookup yields CDR1 DFQATT and CDR2 SNEGSKA (reference sequence). Of note for this clonotype: Antigen unknown.

V and J are TRBV20-1 and TRBJ2-3, with D unresolved. The receptor was derived from a man in his fifties who received an inactivated influenza vaccine. The sample consisted of PBMCs from blood, taken about 5 days after vaccination. The CDR3 loop reads CSASESTDTQYF. The CDR3 DNA reads TGCAGTGCTAGCGAGAGCACAGATACGCAGTATTTT.